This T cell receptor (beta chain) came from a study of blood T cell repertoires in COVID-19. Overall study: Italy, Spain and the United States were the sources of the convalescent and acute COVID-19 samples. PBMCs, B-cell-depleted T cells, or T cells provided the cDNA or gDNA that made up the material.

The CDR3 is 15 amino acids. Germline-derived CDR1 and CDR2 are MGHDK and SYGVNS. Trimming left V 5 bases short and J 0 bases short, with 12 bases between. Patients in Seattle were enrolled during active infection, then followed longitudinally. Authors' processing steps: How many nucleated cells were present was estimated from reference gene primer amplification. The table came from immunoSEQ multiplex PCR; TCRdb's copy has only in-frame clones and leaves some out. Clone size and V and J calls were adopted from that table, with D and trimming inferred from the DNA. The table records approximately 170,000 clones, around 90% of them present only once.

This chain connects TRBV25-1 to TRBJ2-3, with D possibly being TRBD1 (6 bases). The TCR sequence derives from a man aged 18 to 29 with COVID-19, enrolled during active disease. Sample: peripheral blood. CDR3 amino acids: CASSQTGASTDTQYF. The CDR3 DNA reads TGTGCCAGCAGTCAGACAGGAGCTAGCACAGATACGCAGTATTTT.